This is a list of T cell receptor beta chains from one sample in a study of T cell repertoires in cytomegalovirus infection. TCRdb used MiXCR to reprocess the reads, holding one entry per CDR3 protein. The sample includes approximately 130,000 distinct CDR3 sequences, roughly 9% of them seen just once. Source material: PBMCs. Source of these receptors: a human donor in good health (CMV status not recorded). Some clones in this sample may be carry-over from other donors' samples. The CDR3 runs from the conserved cysteine through the conserved F or W. Clone size appears in some rows only: once, few, many, or a class for an expanded clone.

TRBV29-1	few	TRBJ1-1	CSVEDLLDTEAFF
TRBV28	few	TRBJ1-4	CASSTPGPTNEKLFF
TRBV7-9	many	TRBJ2-7	CASSSGDSRYEQYF
TRBV2	NA	TRBJ1-1	CASSGTGSANTEAFF
TRBV7-2	many	TRBJ2-3	CASSPYTDTQYF
TRBV7-2	many	TRBJ2-3	CASSLVAGRLAGADTQYF
TRBV6-2/TRBV6-3	NA	TRBJ2-1	CASSPQGGLVNEQFF
TRBV7-2	many	TRBJ1-1	CASSPHQGNTEAFF
TRBV6-5	few	TRBJ1-6	CASSQLRTGSSPLHF
TRBV7-9	few	TRBJ1-1	CASSSTGASTEAFF
TRBV10-3	many	TRBJ2-3	CAISEGRSTDTQYF
TRBV9	NA	TRBJ2-1	CASSAGGGVNEQFF
TRBV7-8	many	TRBJ2-1	CASSFLARMDEQFF
TRBV6-5	many	TRBJ2-1	CASSYPAAGDNEQFF
TRBV27	NA	TRBJ1-2	CASSLSILQAALGYGYTF
TRBV7-9	many	TRBJ2-1	CASSRNNEQFF
TRBV28	many	TRBJ2-5	CASIPQGGLETQYF
TRBV28	few	TRBJ2-5	CASSLTGGAQETQYF
TRBV6-2/TRBV6-3	many	TRBJ2-3	CASSYSKTSGNTDTQYF
TRBV12-5	NA	TRBJ2-7	CASGLPLMAYEQYF
TRBV6-6	many	TRBJ2-7	CASSGGVYEQYF
TRBV29-1	few	TRBJ1-1	CSVPDEQGIMNTEAFF
TRBV18	few	TRBJ2-5	CASSRHPQETQYF
TRBV7-9	NA	TRBJ2-7	CASSPRLAGGVYEQYF
TRBV7-2	many	TRBJ2-3	CASSLAKGSLRTDTQYF
TRBV28	many	TRBJ2-7	CASSLGWYYEQYF